A single sample is the source of the 27 T cell receptor beta chains below, sequenced in a study of T-cell reconstitution after alpha-beta-depleted transplantation in children. The TCRbeta library was prepared with unique molecular identifiers. From the PCR reads, TCRdb called clonotypes with MiXCR, one entry per CDR3 protein. The sample includes some 460,000 distinct CDR3 sequences, roughly 16% of them seen just once. Source: PBMCs, mostly from graft donor cells, taken 360 days after TCRalphabeta/CD19-depleted stem cell transplant. The source is a boy under three years old who had a stem cell transplant for Wiskott-Aldrich syndrome, so the T cells may come from the graft donor.

This chain joins TRBV7-9 and TRBJ2-3; D might be TRBD2 (6 bases). Trimming left V 4 bases short and J 6 bases short, with 11 bases between. The length of the CDR3 is 13 residues. Looked up from germline, CDR1 is SEHNR and CDR2 is FQNEAQ (reference sequence). The CDR3 protein is CASSWGTYDTQYF. CDR3 coding DNA: TGTGCCAGCAGCTGGGGGACTTATGATACGCAGTATTTT.

This clonotype was recorded a few times. V usage is TRBV6-1 and J usage is TRBJ2-4; 7 bases map to TRBD1. V lost 5 bases, J lost 2 bases, and 18 bases stayed unmatched. The CDR3 has 19 amino acids. Germline V gives CDR1 MNHNS, CDR2 SASEGT. The CDR3 coding sequence is TGTGCCAGCAGTAGGGCCACTAGGGGACAGAGCATCTCCAAAAACATTCAGTACTTC. Translated, it gives CASSRATRGQSISKNIQYF.

The chain joins TRBV11-2 to TRBJ2-1; 14 nucleotides line up with TRBD2. Germline trimming cut 0 bases from V and 9 bases from J; bases unmatched to any gene: 10. Per germline, CDR1 SGHAT and CDR2 FQNNGV. CDR3 length: 18 amino acids. In DNA form, the CDR3 reads TGTGCCAGCAGCTTAGACCCGACTAGCGGGGGGGGTCCGGGTGAGCAGTTCTTC. It translates to CASSLDPTSGGGPGEQFF.

This clonotype was observed a few times. This chain connects TRBV10-3 to TRBJ2-3; 7 nucleotides match TRBD1. Germline V gives CDR1 ENHRY, CDR2 SYGVKD. V was clipped by 2 bases and J by 0 bases; unmatched bases: 8. This CDR3 spans 17 amino acids. The CDR3 bases are TGTGCCATCAGTGAGACCCGGGACAGTTCTAGCACAGATACGCAGTATTTT. Its protein product is CAISETRDSSSTDTQYF.

This rearrangement joins TRBV20-1 to TRBJ2-1; tentative D call: TRBD2 (5 bases). Germline CDR1 DFQATT, CDR2 SNEGSKA (reference sequence). The V end lost 3 bases, the J end lost 1 base, and 13 bases lay between the germline ends. The CDR3 has 15 residues. Here the CDR3 reads CSARLMGESYNEQFF. CDR3 bases: TGCAGTGCTAGGTTAATGGGAGAATCCTACAATGAGCAGTTCTTC.

This clonotype appeared many times. The chain combines TRBV10-3 with TRBJ2-4; TRBD1 is a possible D gene (6 bases). Trimming stripped 6 bases from V and 7 bases from J, with 16 bases between. The CDR3 sequence is 14 residues long. From germline, CDR1 is ENHRY and CDR2 SYGVKD. This chain's CDR3 is CAISPQGPGNIQYF. As DNA, the CDR3 is TGTGCCATCAGCCCACAGGGCCCCGGTAACATTCAGTACTTC.

There are a few counts of this clonotype. The genes are TRBV7-8 and TRBJ2-3, with 13 bases fitting TRBD2. Trimming cost V 5 bases and J 10 bases; bases outside gene matches: 6. CDR3 length: 14 amino acids. CDR1 and CDR2 from the germline V gene are SGHVS and FQNEAQ. In DNA form, the CDR3 reads TGTGCCAGCAGCATAGGGACTAGCGGGAAGGCGCAGTATTTT. Translated: CASSIGTSGKAQYF.

V and J are TRBV20-1 and TRBJ2-5, with unresolved D. Germline values: CDR1 DFQATT, CDR2 SNEGSKA (reference sequence). The V end lost 0 bases, the J end lost 4 bases, and 12 bases lay between the germline ends. CDR3 length: 14 residues. For the CDR3, the DNA is TGCAGTGCTAGAGATAGTTTTACCGGAGAGACCCAGTACTTC. Encoded protein: CSARDSFTGETQYF.

This clonotype was detected a few times. V usage is TRBV3-1 and J usage is TRBJ2-5; possibly TRBD1 for D (5 bases). The V and J ends lost 0 bases and 1 base respectively, with 12 bases between them. From germline, CDR1 is LGHDT and CDR2 YNNKEL (reference sequence). This CDR3 is built from 16 residues. The CDR3 sequence is CASSQERGKLQETQYF. CDR3 sequence (DNA): TGTGCCAGCAGCCAAGAAAGGGGCAAGCTCCAAGAGACCCAGTACTTC.

The chain is built from TRBV2 and TRBJ1-5; TRBD1 is a possible D gene (5 bases). Germline-derived CDR1 and CDR2 are SNHLY and FYNNEI. Trimming took 4 bases from V and 2 from J, leaving 12 bases between them. The CDR3 length is 15 residues. CDR3: CASSVGGTGNQPQHF. The CDR3 region has the DNA TGTGCCAGCAGTGTAGGAGGGACGGGCAATCAGCCCCAGCATTTT.

This clonotype was counted between two and nine times. The gene calls are TRBV7-9 and TRBJ1-1; 7 bases line up with TRBD1. CDR3 length: 14 residues. The ends lost 7 bases at V and 1 base at J; junction bases unmatched: 6. Germline assignment: CDR1 SEHNR and CDR2 FQNEAQ (reference sequence). The chain's CDR3 is CASKSEGANTEAFF. CDR3 coding DNA: TGTGCCAGCAAAAGCGAGGGGGCGAACACTGAAGCTTTCTTT.

In its sample, this clonotype was seen a few times. The chain uses TRBV5-5 and TRBJ2-3; D might be TRBD2 (7 bases). The CDR3 is 12 residues long. V lost 4 bases and J 6 bases, leaving 9 bases between the germline ends. Germline V lookup: CDR1 SGHKS, CDR2 YYEKEE (reference sequence). The CDR3 nucleotides are TGTGCCAGCAGCGCGGGGGCCGATACGCAGTATTTT. This sequence encodes CASSAGADTQYF.

This clonotype appeared many times. V usage is TRBV20-1 and J usage is TRBJ2-1; D ambiguous. Germline V gives CDR1 DFQATT, CDR2 SNEGSKA (reference sequence). This CDR3 region has 14 residues. Trimming left V 5 bases short and J 5 bases short, with 16 bases between. The CDR3 coding sequence is TGCAGTGCTTCCCGGGCATCGCAGCACAATGAGCAGTTCTTC. It specifies CSASRASQHNEQFF.

This clonotype came up a few times. The V gene is TRBV24-1, the J gene TRBJ2-5, with a tentative D call TRBD1 (6 bases). CDR1 and CDR2 (germline): KGHDR, SFDVKD. The V gene lost 2 bases and the J gene lost 5 bases, with 14 bases spanning the gap. This CDR3 is built from 15 residues. Here the CDR3 reads CATSDSTGLWETQYF. The CDR3 DNA follows: TGTGCCACCAGTGATTCTACAGGGTTATGGGAGACCCAGTACTTC.

This sequence joins TRBV29-1 and TRBJ2-2, with D possibly matching TRBD1 (5 bases). This CDR3 region has 12 residues. CDR1 is SQVTM and CDR2 is ANQGSEA in the germline V gene. CDR3 sequence reads: CSQRGNTGELFF. Written as DNA, the CDR3 is TGCAGTCAAAGGGGTAACACCGGGGAGCTGTTTTTT.

The V and J genes are TRBV10-3 and TRBJ2-1; D may correspond to TRBD1 or TRBD2 (5 bases each). V shed 9 bases and J shed 4 bases, with 19 bases lying between them. The germline V gene encodes CDR1 ENHRY and CDR2 SYGVKD. The length of the CDR3 is 15 residues. DNA for the CDR3: TGTGCCATTCAAGGGACGTTGGGGATATACAATGAGCAGTTCTTC. This sequence encodes CAIQGTLGIYNEQFF.

This clonotype was detected many times. The chain recombines TRBV5-1 with TRBJ2-5, with 8 bases identical to TRBD1. V lost 0 bases to trimming and J lost 3 bases; unmatched junction nucleotides: 4. The CDR3 covers 15 residues. From germline, CDR1 is SGHRS and CDR2 YFSETQ. CDR3 bases: TGCGCCAGCAGCTTGGCAGGGACAGGAAAAGAGACCCAGTACTTC. This gives the protein CASSLAGTGKETQYF.

This clonotype showed up just a few times. The chain combines TRBV5-1 with TRBJ2-7, with TRBD2 as a possible D gene (5 bases). Germline CDR1 is SGHRS and CDR2 is YFSETQ. The CDR3 is 13 residues long. V was trimmed by 2 bases and J by 7 bases, leaving 13 bases between them. CDR3 sequence reads: CASSFHGEYEQYF. The CDR3 DNA is TGCGCCAGCAGCTTCCACGGGGAGTATGAGCAGTACTTC.

This clonotype was seen a few times. The V gene is TRBV10-3, the J gene TRBJ2-1; no reliable D call. V lost 0 bases and J 1 base, leaving 10 bases between the germline ends. The CDR3 spans 16 residues. Germline V gene sequence: CDR1 ENHRY, CDR2 SYGVKD. The CDR3 coding sequence is TGTGCCATCAGTGAGTCAGGGTTCTCTTCCTACAATGAGCAGTTCTTC. As protein: CAISESGFSSYNEQFF.

Details on this clonotype: At one end the junction does not follow the germline gene, possibly because of a read error. V usage is TRBV28 and J usage is TRBJ2-5; TRBD2 aligns across 13 bases. CDR3 length: 17 amino acids. From germline, CDR1 is MDHEN and CDR2 SYDVKM. The DNA for the CDR3 is TGTGCCAGCACACCCCCCTTACTAGCGGGGGGGCAAGAGAACCAGTACTTC. It specifies CASTPPLLAGGQENQYF.

This rearrangement joins TRBV29-1 to TRBJ2-1, with TRBD2 matching over 9 bases. CDR3 length equals 13 residues. The V gene's germline CDR1 is SQVTM and CDR2 ANQGSEA. Trimming cost V 3 bases and J 6 bases; bases outside gene matches: 3. The CDR3 DNA is TGCAGCGTTGAGGGACTAGCTGCCAATGAGCAGTTCTTC. Translating gives CSVEGLAANEQFF.

The chain couples TRBV5-1 to TRBJ2-5; 10 bases agree with TRBD1. With V trimmed by 4 bases and J by 2 bases, 5 bases remained unmatched. The CDR3 consists of 15 residues. Germline V gene sequence: CDR1 SGHRS, CDR2 YFSETQ. The CDR3 loop reads CASSKGTGDQETQYF. The CDR3 bases are TGCGCCAGCAGCAAAGGGACAGGGGATCAAGAGACCCAGTACTTC.

This clonotype was observed many times. The J gene is TRBJ2-4, the V gene TRBV14, with D unclear. The germline CDR1 and CDR2 sequences are SGHDN and FVKESK. This CDR3 region has 12 residues. Trimming took 1 base from V and 8 from J, leaving 6 bases between them. As DNA, the CDR3 is TGTGCCAGCAGCCAAGTAAGAGACATTCAGTACTTC. It yields the protein CASSQVRDIQYF. Drawing the rest from reference TRBV14 and TRBJ2-4, the complete variable domain is EAGVTQFPSHSVIEKGQTVTLRCDPISGHDNLYWYRRVMGKEIKFLLHFVKESKQDESGMPNNRFLAERTGGTYSTLKVQPAELEDSGVYFCASSQVRDIQYFGAGTRLSVL.

This clonotype was seen only a few times. This chain joins TRBV20-1 and TRBJ2-3; D possibly corresponds to TRBD2 (7 bases). The germline gives CDR1 DFQATT, CDR2 SNEGSKA (reference sequence). Trimming shortened V by 6 bases and J by 7 bases, and 14 bases separated the two germline ends. The length of the CDR3 is 12 residues. The CDR3 DNA follows: TGCAGTGCCCCCTTGGGGGGGCATACGCAGTATTTT. Translated, it gives CSAPLGGHTQYF.

The chain couples TRBV2 to TRBJ2-1, with D possibly TRBD1 on 6 matching bases. The CDR3 has 14 amino acids. CDR1 SNHLY and CDR2 FYNNEI come from the germline V gene. V shed 5 bases and J shed 4 bases, with 12 bases lying between them. The CDR3 DNA is TGTGCCAGCAGTTGGGGGACAACTTACAATGAGCAGTTCTTC. It is translated as CASSWGTTYNEQFF.

A few counts support this clonotype. This chain connects TRBV11-2 to TRBJ1-1, with D uncertain. The CDR3 is 11 amino acids. The ends were cut back, 5 bases at V and 7 bases at J, with 8 bases in the middle. The germline gives CDR1 SGHAT, CDR2 FQNNGV. The CDR3 region has the DNA TGTGCCAGCAGCCCTCGATATGAAGCTTTCTTT. Protein product: CASSPRYEAFF.

The chain uses TRBV25-1 and TRBJ1-1; 7 bases are shared with TRBD1. Germline CDR1 reads MGHDK; CDR2 reads SYGVNS. V lost 3 bases to trimming and J lost 0 bases; unmatched junction nucleotides: 4. CDR3 size: 15 residues. The CDR3: CASSDRQGLNTEAFF. The CDR3 region has the DNA TGTGCCAGCAGTGATCGACAGGGATTGAACACTGAAGCTTTCTTT.